Following are 14 T cell receptor beta chains from one sample sequenced in a study of blood T cell repertoires in COVID-19. TCRdb keeps only in-frame clones here, not all; method: immunoSEQ multiplex PCR. The data hold a few hundred thousand clones, with around 89% observed a single time. Sequenced material: peripheral blood. The receptor source for this set is a man aged 30 to 45 with acute or convalescent COVID-19.

The rearrangement links TRBV5-4 to TRBJ1-2; possibly TRBD1 for D (6 bases). The CDR3 sequence is 13 residues long. Germline CDR1 is SGHNT and CDR2 is YYREEE (reference sequence). V was clipped by 4 bases and J by 6 bases, with 13 bases between them. The chain's CDR3 is CASSEDRTHGYTF. In DNA, the CDR3 is TGTGCCAGCAGCGAAGACAGGACCCATGGCTACACCTTC. The full variable domain, rest sourced from reference TRBV5-4 and TRBJ1-2, is ETGVTQSPTHLIKTRGQQVTLRCSSQSGHNTVSWYQQALGQGPQFIFQYYREEENGRGNFPPRFSGLQFPNYSSELNVNALELDDSALYLCASSEDRTHGYTFGSGTRLTVV.

This chain joins TRBV28 and TRBJ2-7; D remains unclear. This CDR3 contains 16 residues. Trimming stripped 6 bases from V and 7 bases from J, with 25 bases between. Per germline, CDR1 MDHEN and CDR2 SYDVKM. CDR3 in amino acids: CASSPPPTSPTREQYF. The DNA of the CDR3 is TGTGCCAGCAGCCCCCCCCCTACAAGTCCAACCAGGGAGCAGTACTTC.

This clone came up once. The chain combines TRBV25-1 with TRBJ2-7; D remains unclear. Trimming left V 3 bases short and J 2 bases short, with 14 bases between. This CDR3 is 15 amino acids long. From germline, CDR1 is MGHDK and CDR2 SYGVNS. CDR3 protein: CASSDPAGFTYEQYF. The CDR3 DNA sequence: TGTGCCAGCAGTGATCCGGCCGGGTTTACCTACGAGCAGTACTTC.

This rearrangement joins TRBV9 to TRBJ2-1; D is possibly TRBD2 (5 bases). V was shortened by 2 bases and J by 0 bases, with 6 bases between the two germline ends. From germline, CDR1 is SGDLS and CDR2 YYNGEE. The CDR3 consists of 14 residues. CDR3 in DNA: TGTGCCAGCAGCGTTCGGGACTCCTACAATGAGCAGTTCTTC. Encoded protein: CASSVRDSYNEQFF.

Regarding this clone: This same CDR3 is encoded by further DNA sequences in the sample. CDR3 bases: TGTGCCAGCAGTCTGTCTGGCGGGAGCTCCTACGAGCAGTACTTC. It codes for CASSLSGGSSYEQYF. The chain combines TRBV27 with TRBJ2-7; 7 nucleotides match TRBD2. The CDR3 extends over 15 amino acids. Germline loops: CDR1 MNHEY, CDR2 SMNVEV (reference sequence). The J segment lost 0 bases and the V segment lost 5 bases, leaving 7 bases of the junction unmatched.

The chain uses TRBV5-1 and TRBJ1-2; 8 bases fit TRBD1. V lost 5 bases and J lost 4; bases outside the gene matches: 1. CDR1 SGHRS and CDR2 YFSETQ come from the germline V gene. The CDR3 runs 12 residues. CDR3 loop: CASRDRAYGYTF. The CDR3 DNA reads as TGCGCCAGCAGGGACAGGGCCTATGGCTACACCTTC. The full variable domain, in which reference TRBV5-1 and TRBJ1-2 provide the parts outside the CDR3, is KAGVTQTPRYLIKTRGQQVTLSCSPISGHRSVSWYQQTPGQGLQFLFEYFSETQRNKGNFPGRFSGRQFSNSRSEMNVSTLELGDSALYLCASRDRAYGYTFGSGTRLTVV.

The genes are TRBV6-5 and TRBJ1-2, with D maybe TRBD1 (6 bases). This CDR3 comprises 13 residues. V lost 4 bases and J 6 bases, leaving 12 bases between the germline ends. CDR1 and CDR2 (germline): MNHEY, SVGAGI. In DNA form, the CDR3 reads TGTGCCAGCAGTTTAGTAGCAGGGGATGGCTACACCTTC. Encoded protein: CASSLVAGDGYTF.

V usage is TRBV19 and J usage is TRBJ1-5; D is perhaps TRBD1 (5 bases). The CDR3 loop spans 14 amino acids. Germline V gene data show CDR1 as LNHDA and CDR2 as SQIVND (reference sequence). V lost 5 bases and J 1 base, leaving 9 bases between the germline ends. CDR3 DNA: TGTGCCAGTAGTGGGGGGGGAAGCAATCAGCCCCAGCATTTT. Translating it yields CASSGGGSNQPQHF.

This chain joins TRBV5-1 and TRBJ2-1, with 7 bases that match TRBD2. V was pared by 0 bases and J by 1 base, with 4 bases of the junction left unmatched. CDR1 is SGHRS and CDR2 is YFSETQ in the germline V gene. CDR3 length: 16 residues. In DNA, the CDR3 is TGCGCCAGCAGCTTGGGGCTAGCGGTTTCCTACAATGAGCAGTTCTTC. Its protein product is CASSLGLAVSYNEQFF.

V and J are TRBV7-2 and TRBJ1-1; no definite D call. From germline, CDR1 is SGHTA and CDR2 FQGNSA. This CDR3 has 15 amino acids. V was trimmed by 2 bases and J by 4 bases, leaving 14 bases between them. The CDR3, as DNA: TGTGCCAGCAGCTTAACGTTTTCAACCGGCACTGAAGCTTTCTTT. This sequence encodes CASSLTFSTGTEAFF.

The chain is built from TRBV5-1 and TRBJ2-7, with a possible D match to TRBD2 (6 bases). The length of the CDR3 is 15 residues. The germline V gene has CDR1 SGHRS and CDR2 YFSETQ. V was clipped by 0 bases and J by 2 bases, with 12 bases between them. This chain's CDR3 is CASSLAGGRTYEQYF. DNA of the CDR3: TGCGCCAGCAGCTTGGCCGGGGGACGGACCTACGAGCAGTACTTC. The whole variable domain, remainder taken from reference TRBV5-1 and TRBJ2-7, is KAGVTQTPRYLIKTRGQQVTLSCSPISGHRSVSWYQQTPGQGLQFLFEYFSETQRNKGNFPGRFSGRQFSNSRSEMNVSTLELGDSALYLCASSLAGGRTYEQYFGPGTRLTVT.

The J gene is TRBJ1-1, the V gene TRBV6-5; 7 nucleotides line up with TRBD1. This CDR3 has 15 amino acids. V trimming: 2 bases; J trimming: 5 bases; junction bases outside the gene matches: 8. Germline CDR1 is MNHEY and CDR2 is SVGAGI. This CDR3 reads CASSYLNRGWTEAFF. DNA for the CDR3: TGTGCCAGCAGTTACCTAAACAGGGGATGGACTGAAGCTTTCTTT.

The chain is built from TRBV5-1 and TRBJ1-6, with 9 bases lining up with TRBD1. There are 15 residues in the CDR3. The V and J ends lost 4 bases and 7 bases, in that order; junction bases with no gene match: 6. The germline V gene has CDR1 SGHRS and CDR2 YFSETQ. The CDR3 loop is CASSEGQGLNSPLHF. As DNA, the CDR3 is TGCGCCAGCAGCGAAGGACAGGGGTTGAATTCACCCCTCCACTTT.

This chain joins TRBV25-1 and TRBJ1-1; 8 nucleotides agree with TRBD1. This CDR3 region has 15 residues. Trimming cost V 3 bases and J 5 bases; bases outside gene matches: 8. In germline, CDR1 is MGHDK, CDR2 SYGVNS. The CDR3 sequence: CASSDRQGWRTEAFF. CDR3 bases: TGTGCCAGCAGTGATCGACAGGGGTGGAGAACTGAAGCTTTCTTT.